Given below is one T cell receptor beta chain in context. The source of the sample is a study of blood T cell repertoires in COVID-19. Profiling relied on immunoSEQ multiplex PCR, and the TCRdb table lists in-frame clones only, not all of them. The table includes about 140,000 clones, 60% to 80% detected once. This receptor was identified in a woman in her forties or fifties who had recovered from COVID-19. Sequencing used PBMCs or T cells enriched from blood (not recorded which).

The CDR3 loop is CASSSAGVPYEQYF. CDR3 bases: TGTGCCAGCAGTAGTGCGGGCGTCCCCTACGAGCAGTACTTC. This chain links TRBV28 with TRBJ2-7; the D gene is possibly TRBD2 (5 bases). The length of the CDR3 is 14 residues. Germline-derived CDR1 and CDR2 are MDHEN and SYDVKM. Deletions cut 5 bases from V and 2 bases from J, with 13 bases between. Looking up the rest from reference TRBV28 and TRBJ2-7 gives the full variable domain: DVKVTQSSRYLVKRTGEKVFLECVQDMDHENMFWYRQDPGLGLRLIYFSYDVKMKEKGDIPEGYSVSREKKERFSLILESASTNQTSMYLCASSSAGVPYEQYFGPGTRLTVT.